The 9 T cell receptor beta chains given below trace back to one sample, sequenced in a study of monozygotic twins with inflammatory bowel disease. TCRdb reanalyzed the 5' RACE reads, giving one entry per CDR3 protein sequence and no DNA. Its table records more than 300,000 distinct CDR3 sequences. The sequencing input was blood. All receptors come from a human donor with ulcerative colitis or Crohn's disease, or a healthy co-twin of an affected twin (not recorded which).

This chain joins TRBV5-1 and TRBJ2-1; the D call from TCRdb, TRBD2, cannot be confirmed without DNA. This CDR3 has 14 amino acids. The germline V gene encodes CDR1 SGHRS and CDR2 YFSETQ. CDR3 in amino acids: CASSWTSVNNEQFF. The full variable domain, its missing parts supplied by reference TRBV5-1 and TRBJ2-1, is KAGVTQTPRYLIKTRGQQVTLSCSPISGHRSVSWYQQTPGQGLQFLFEYFSETQRNKGNFPGRFSGRQFSNSRSEMNVSTLELGDSALYLCASSWTSVNNEQFFGPGTRLTVL.

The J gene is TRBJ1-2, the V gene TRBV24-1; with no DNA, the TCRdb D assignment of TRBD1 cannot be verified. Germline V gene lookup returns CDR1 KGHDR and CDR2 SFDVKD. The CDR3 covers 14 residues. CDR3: CATSVADRNYGYTF.

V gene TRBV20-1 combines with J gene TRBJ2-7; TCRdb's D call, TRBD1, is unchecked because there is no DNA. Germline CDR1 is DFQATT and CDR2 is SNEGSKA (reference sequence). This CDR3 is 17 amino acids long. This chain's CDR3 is CSARDIIRQGTNYEQYF.

This chain's CDR3 is CASSGLRGTSAETQYF. The chain carries TRBV25-1 and TRBJ2-5; lacking DNA, the TRBD2 call made by TCRdb goes unchecked. This CDR3 contains 16 residues. Germline lookup yields CDR1 MGHDK and CDR2 SYGVNS.

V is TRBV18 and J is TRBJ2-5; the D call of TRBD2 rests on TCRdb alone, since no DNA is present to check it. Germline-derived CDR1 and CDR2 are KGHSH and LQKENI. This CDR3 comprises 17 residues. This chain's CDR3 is CASSRTSGGPPQETQYF.

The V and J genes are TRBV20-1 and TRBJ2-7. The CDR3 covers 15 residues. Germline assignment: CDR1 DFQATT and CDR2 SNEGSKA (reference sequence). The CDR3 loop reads CSASRLTGSSYEQYF.

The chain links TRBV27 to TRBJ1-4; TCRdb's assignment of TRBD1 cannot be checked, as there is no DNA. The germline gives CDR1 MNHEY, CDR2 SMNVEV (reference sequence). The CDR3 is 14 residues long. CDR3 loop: CASRPDSRNEKLFF.

CDR3: CASTLGQGRNYGYTF. The V gene is TRBV6-1, the J gene TRBJ1-2; TCRdb's D gene call, TRBD1, goes unchecked for lack of DNA. Germline CDR1 and CDR2: MNHNS and SASEGT. The CDR3 length is 15 residues.

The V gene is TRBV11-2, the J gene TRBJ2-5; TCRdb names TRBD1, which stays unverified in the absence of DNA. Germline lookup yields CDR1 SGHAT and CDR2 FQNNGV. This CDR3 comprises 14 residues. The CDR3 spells CASSLTRGEKTQYF.